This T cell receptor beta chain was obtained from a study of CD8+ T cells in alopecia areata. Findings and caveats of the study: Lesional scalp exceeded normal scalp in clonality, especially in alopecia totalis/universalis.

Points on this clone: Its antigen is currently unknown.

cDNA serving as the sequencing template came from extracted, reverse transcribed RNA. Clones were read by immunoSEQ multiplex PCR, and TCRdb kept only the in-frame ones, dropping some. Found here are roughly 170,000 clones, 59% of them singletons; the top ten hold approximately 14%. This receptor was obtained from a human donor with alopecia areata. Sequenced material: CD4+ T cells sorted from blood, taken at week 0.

In DNA, the CDR3 is TGCAGCGTTGGACCGAGACAGGGATCCTACGAGCAGTACTTC. Its protein product is CSVGPRQGSYEQYF. This chain links TRBV29-1 with TRBJ2-7; TRBD1 matches at 7 bases. V was clipped by 4 bases and J by 1 base; unmatched bases: 7. This CDR3 is 14 amino acids long. Germline V gene lookup returns CDR1 SQVTM and CDR2 ANQGSEA.